This T cell receptor beta chain stems from a study of beta chain features in type 1 diabetes. Sorting gave populations that all exceeded 95% purity. Whole-study results and caveats: Naive, central memory and Treg TCRB repertoires seemed to resemble each other more closely in patients than they did in healthy donors. Among all four CD4+ subsets, Type 1 diabetes patients had TCRB CDR3s that were moderately but significantly shorter.

Details on this clone: The target antigen is unknown.

Expressed TCRB transcripts were sequenced after all isolated RNA was converted to cDNA. TCRdb keeps only in-frame clones here, not all; method: immunoSEQ multiplex PCR. This table has about 230,000 clones, under 20% appearing once. This CDR3 is built from 16 residues. CDR1 and CDR2 from the germline V gene are MGHDK and SYGVNS. Unmatched junction bases numbered 20, after V lost 10 bases and J lost 9 bases. This clonotype was obtained from a young man with type 1 diabetes. The sequencing sample was made of naive CD4+ T cells from blood. The V gene is TRBV25-1, the J gene TRBJ2-1, with 8 bases that match TRBD2. The DNA for the CDR3 is TGTGCCACTTCAGTGATCGGGAGCGGGAGTTACGCTGAGCAGTTCTTC. This gives the protein CATSVIGSGSYAEQFF.